Each of the 11 T cell receptor beta chains below was sequenced from the same sample in a study of response to subunit inactivated influenza vaccine. MiXCR was run by TCRdb on the RT-PCR reads, yielding one entry per CDR3 protein. Among around 530,000 distinct CDR3 sequences listed, 16% were seen once. Sequenced material: CD4+ T cells sorted from PBMCs, taken around 25 months after vaccination. These receptors all stem from a man aged 50 to 75 who received an inactivated influenza vaccine.

The chain employs TRBV20-1 and TRBJ2-5, with D unclear. This CDR3 contains 14 residues. Trimming stripped 3 bases from V and 3 bases from J, with 14 bases between. Germline loops: CDR1 DFQATT, CDR2 SNEGSKA (reference sequence). This CDR3 is CSASGSGPKETQYF. The CDR3 DNA reads TGCAGTGCTAGTGGGTCAGGACCTAAAGAGACCCAGTACTTC.

The genes are TRBV7-3 and TRBJ2-3; no clear D gene. V was clipped by 5 bases and J by 3 bases, with 15 bases between them. Per the germline V gene, CDR1 is SGHTA and CDR2 is FQGTGA. The CDR3 contains 15 residues. The CDR3, as DNA: TGTGCCAGCAGCCCACTCGGGCAGAGTACAGATACGCAGTATTTT. It specifies CASSPLGQSTDTQYF.

The CDR3 here is CASAGAGGGTHEQYF. Written as DNA, the CDR3 is TGTGCCAGCGCCGGGGCGGGGGGTGGTACCCACGAGCAGTACTTC. This rearrangement joins TRBV28 to TRBJ2-7; 8 bases line up with TRBD2. The V gene's germline CDR1 is MDHEN and CDR2 SYDVKM. The CDR3 has 15 amino acids. Losses at the gene ends were 8 bases for V and 5 bases for J; bases not matched to a gene: 14.

A single count supports this clonotype. The final CDR3 position lacks the conserved phenylalanine or tryptophan, pointing to a likely read error. The chain links TRBV12-3 or TRBV12-4 to TRBJ2-7, with 7 bases that match TRBD1. The CDR3 is made up of 15 amino acids. Germline trimming cut 5 bases from V and 0 bases from J; bases unmatched to any gene: 7. The CDR3 bases are TGTGCCAGCAGTGAGGGACAGCCTCCCTCCTACGAGCAGTACTCC. This encodes CASSEGQPPSYEQYS.

The J gene is TRBJ2-5, the V gene TRBV11-2, with 9 bases lining up with TRBD2. This CDR3 has 19 amino acids. Per the germline V gene, CDR1 is SGHAT and CDR2 is FQNNGV. With 5 bases clipped from V and 2 bases from J, the junction kept 18 bases outside the gene matches. CDR3 protein: CASSPLKGFRLAGQETQYF. As DNA, the CDR3 is TGTGCCAGCAGCCCACTAAAAGGATTCCGGCTAGCGGGACAAGAGACCCAGTACTTC.

The chain combines TRBV27 with TRBJ2-3, with D tentatively TRBD1 (5 bases). V was trimmed by 5 bases and J by 3 bases, leaving 9 bases between them. The CDR3 spans 13 residues. CDR1 and CDR2 from the germline V gene are MNHEY and SMNVEV (reference sequence). Here the CDR3 reads CASSRQPTDTQYF. The CDR3 DNA sequence: TGTGCCAGCAGTCGACAGCCAACAGATACGCAGTATTTT.

This clonotype was picked up many times. V gene TRBV4-2 combines with J gene TRBJ2-4; 7 bases line up with TRBD2. Germline lookup yields CDR1 LGHNA and CDR2 YNFKEQ. V lost 0 bases, J lost 0 bases, and 5 bases stayed unmatched. The CDR3 extends over 17 amino acids. CDR3 coding DNA: TGTGCCAGCAGCCAAGAGGCTGGGGGGGTAGCCAAAAACATTCAGTACTTC. Translated, it gives CASSQEAGGVAKNIQYF.

This clonotype was observed a handful of times. This chain joins TRBV27 and TRBJ2-1; 10 positions match TRBD2. V was pared by 1 base and J by 5 bases, with 2 bases of the junction left unmatched. The V gene's germline CDR1 is MNHEY and CDR2 SMNVEV (reference sequence). The CDR3 contains 15 residues. DNA for the CDR3: TGTGCCAGCAGTTTATATAGCGGGAGGAACAATGAGCAGTTCTTC. This codes for CASSLYSGRNNEQFF.

This clonotype was seen at least ten times. The rearrangement uses TRBV30 and TRBJ2-2; 10 bases are a match to TRBD2. The CDR3 contains 16 residues. With 3 bases clipped from V and 5 bases from J, the junction kept 9 bases outside the gene matches. Germline V lookup: CDR1 GTSNPN, CDR2 SVGIG (reference sequence). CDR3 DNA: TGTGCCTGGAGGCCTACCCGGACTAGCGGTACCGGGGAGCTGTTTTTT. It codes for CAWRPTRTSGTGELFF.

Ten or more counts support this clonotype. V and J are TRBV6-1 and TRBJ1-2; D ambiguous. Germline V gene data show CDR1 as MNHNS and CDR2 as SASEGT. The CDR3 sequence is 12 residues long. V was trimmed by 6 bases and J by 8 bases, leaving 13 bases between them. CDR3 sequence (DNA): TGTGCCAGCAGATCCGAGACGGTGGGCTACACCTTC. Amino acids: CASRSETVGYTF.

This clonotype has more than one count but fewer than ten. The V gene is TRBV6-1, the J gene TRBJ2-2, with D perhaps matching TRBD1 (6 bases). V was clipped by 5 bases and J by 5 bases, with 15 bases between them. Per the germline V gene, CDR1 is MNHNS and CDR2 is SASEGT. The CDR3 contains 15 residues. The CDR3 coding sequence is TGTGCCAGCAGTCGAACCGGGACACCTACCGGGGAGCTGTTTTTT. It translates to CASSRTGTPTGELFF.